The 13 T cell receptor beta chains below were found in one sample sequenced in a study of T-cell reconstitution after alpha-beta-depleted transplantation in children. Preparation of the TCRbeta library was carried out with unique molecular identifiers. TCRdb called the PCR reads again in MiXCR, with one record for every CDR3 protein. The table lists about 200,000 distinct CDR3 sequences, 6.6% of them singletons, with less than 7% in the top ten. Sequences were derived from PBMCs, sampled before TCRalphabeta/CD19-depleted stem cell transplant. The source of these receptors is a boy aged 2 to 9 with acute lymphoblastic leukemia, due to receive a stem cell transplant.

This clonotype was counted at least ten times. The J gene is TRBJ2-1, the V gene TRBV10-3; 9 bases line up with TRBD2. This CDR3 has 15 amino acids. V was clipped by 5 bases and J by 8 bases; unmatched bases: 10. Germline V gene lookup returns CDR1 ENHRY and CDR2 SYGVKD. The CDR3 loop is CAISSERGVIDEQFF. As DNA, the CDR3 is TGTGCCATCAGTTCCGAGCGGGGGGTCATCGATGAGCAGTTCTTC.

At least ten counts were recorded for this clonotype. The chain employs TRBV18 and TRBJ1-5; unclear D gene. V was cut by 6 bases and J by 5 bases, with 8 bases left in between. The CDR3 is 12 residues long. Germline V gene sequence: CDR1 KGHSH, CDR2 LQKENI. The CDR3 DNA follows: TGTGCCAGCTCTAATATCGATCAGCCCCAGCATTTT. Translated, it gives CASSNIDQPQHF.

This clonotype was found many times. This sequence joins TRBV7-2 and TRBJ2-5, with a tentative D call TRBD2 (6 bases). From germline, CDR1 is SGHTA and CDR2 FQGNSA. This CDR3 spans 14 amino acids. V lost 5 bases and J lost 3, with 13 bases in between. CDR3 bases: TGTGCCAGCAGCCCCTACACGGGGGAAGAGACCCAGTACTTC. Its protein is CASSPYTGEETQYF.

In this sample, this clonotype turned up many times. This chain joins TRBV11-2 and TRBJ2-7, with 7 bases lining up with TRBD1. V lost 2 bases to trimming and J lost 0 bases; unmatched junction nucleotides: 4. Germline V gene lookup returns CDR1 SGHAT and CDR2 FQNNGV. The CDR3 covers 15 residues. The CDR3 spells CASSLYRGTSYEQYF. The CDR3 region has the DNA TGTGCCAGCAGCTTATACAGGGGTACCTCCTACGAGCAGTACTTC.

This clonotype has a count of ten or more. The chain uses TRBV10-3 and TRBJ1-1; the D gene is possibly TRBD1 (6 bases). The length of the CDR3 is 15 residues. The germline V gene has CDR1 ENHRY and CDR2 SYGVKD. V was pared by 0 bases and J by 7 bases, with 15 bases between. The CDR3 protein is CAISESVLEGGEAFF. The CDR3 DNA is TGTGCCATCAGTGAGTCTGTTTTAGAAGGGGGTGAAGCTTTCTTT.

Remarks on this clonotype: At one end, the junction sequence differs from germline, possibly due to a read error. The chain links TRBV7-9 to TRBJ2-1; 7 bases fit TRBD2. This CDR3 comprises 13 residues. CDR1 is SEHNR, CDR2 FQNEAQ, per germline (reference sequence). Written as DNA, the CDR3 is TGTGCCAGCAGCACCCTAGGGACTACAGAGTCTTCCTTC. This codes for CASSTLGTTESSF.

This clonotype was counted only a few times. This sequence joins TRBV6-2 or TRBV6-3 and TRBJ2-1; 14 nucleotides agree with TRBD2. Germline CDR1 and CDR2: MNHEY and SVGEGT. After removal of 6 bases from V and 4 bases from J, the junction contained 11 bases not matched to a gene. The CDR3 runs 18 residues. The CDR3 nucleotides read TGTGCCAGCAGACTCGGGACTAGCGGGAGAGCGCTATACAATGAGCAGTTCTTC. Protein: CASRLGTSGRALYNEQFF.

This clonotype was picked up many times. The chain recombines TRBV27 with TRBJ2-7, with D hard to call. Trimming pared 8 bases from V and 0 bases from J, leaving 11 bases between. Germline V lookup: CDR1 MNHEY, CDR2 SMNVEV (reference sequence). This CDR3 has 13 residues. CDR3 in amino acids: CASSPSSSYEQYF. CDR3 DNA: TGTGCCAGCTCCCCCAGTAGCTCCTACGAGCAGTACTTC.

In its sample, this clonotype was seen a few times. The rearrangement uses TRBV13 and TRBJ2-4; 9 bases are shared with TRBD2. In germline, CDR1 is PRHDT, CDR2 FYEKMQ (reference sequence). Germline trimming cut 4 bases from V and 5 bases from J; bases unmatched to any gene: 9. The CDR3 length is 16 residues. For the CDR3, the DNA is TGTGCCAGCAGCTATTCGGGACTAGCAACCGAAAACATTCAGTACTTC. Amino acid sequence: CASSYSGLATENIQYF.

This clonotype was picked up many times. V usage is TRBV7-4 and J usage is TRBJ2-1; 7 nucleotides align to TRBD1. The germline CDR1 and CDR2 sequences are SGHVT and SQSDAQ. This CDR3 contains 16 residues. The V and J ends lost 4 bases and 5 bases, in that order; junction bases with no gene match: 11. The CDR3 DNA follows: TGTGCCAGCAGCTCTGGCCAGGGGGAGTGGGACAATGAGCAGTTCTTC. Translated: CASSSGQGEWDNEQFF.

The chain is built from TRBV29-1 and TRBJ1-2; D not resolved. The CDR3 is made up of 14 amino acids. Germline values: CDR1 SQVTM, CDR2 ANQGSEA. The V and J ends lost 4 bases and 6 bases respectively, with 18 bases between them. CDR3: CSVVLNLNGDGYTF. DNA for the CDR3: TGCAGCGTTGTGTTGAACCTAAACGGGGATGGCTACACCTTC.

The chain links TRBV24-1 to TRBJ1-5; D is possibly TRBD1 (5 bases). Germline V gene sequence: CDR1 KGHDR, CDR2 SFDVKD. The CDR3 consists of 12 residues. Trimming took off 9 bases at V and 4 bases at J, with 9 bases between the two ends. As DNA, the CDR3 is TGTGCCACCGGGACCAAAAATCAGCCCCAGCATTTT. Residues: CATGTKNQPQHF.

The chain combines TRBV28 with TRBJ1-2; D is possibly TRBD1 (5 bases). Germline V gives CDR1 MDHEN, CDR2 SYDVKM. The CDR3 covers 16 residues. Trimming took 6 bases from V and 4 from J, leaving 21 bases between them. CDR3 protein: CASSLRQMTPLYGYTF. The DNA for the CDR3 is TGTGCCAGCAGCCTAAGACAGATGACTCCTCTCTATGGCTACACCTTC.